This T cell receptor beta chain emerged from a study of T-cell reconstitution after alpha-beta-depleted transplantation in children. This CDR3 region has 13 residues. Trimming shortened V by 0 bases and J by 6 bases, and 9 bases separated the two germline ends. Germline lookup yields CDR1 MNHEY and CDR2 SMNVEV (reference sequence). Molecular barcoding with unique molecular identifiers was used for the TCRbeta library. TCRdb used MiXCR to reprocess the PCR reads, holding one entry per CDR3 protein. The table shows a few hundred thousand distinct CDR3 sequences, with 20% to 30% occurring only once. V gene TRBV27 combines with J gene TRBJ2-7; unclear D gene. The sequence derives from a male patient aged 5 to 17 who had a stem cell transplant for acute lymphoblastic leukemia, so the T cells may come from the graft donor. The material was PBMCs, mostly from graft donor cells, obtained 180 days after TCRalphabeta/CD19-depleted stem cell transplant. The CDR3 sequence is CASSLSGWGEQYF. DNA of the CDR3: TGTGCCAGCAGTTTATCTGGGTGGGGCGAGCAGTACTTC.